Below are 15 T cell receptor beta chains sequenced from a single sample in a study of blood T cell repertoires in COVID-19. TCRdb's copy holds only in-frame clones and misses some; the assay was immunoSEQ multiplex PCR. The table shows around 370,000 clones, with around 90% occurring only once. The sample was peripheral blood. The receptors come from a man between 18 and 29 years old with active or convalescent COVID-19.

V gene TRBV19 combines with J gene TRBJ1-1; TRBD1 agrees at 11 bases. The V segment lost 7 bases and the J segment 5 bases; nucleotides outside the gene matches: 9. The germline gives CDR1 LNHDA, CDR2 SQIVND (reference sequence). The CDR3 consists of 15 residues. The CDR3 loop reads CASTTGQGAGTEAFF. CDR3 DNA sequence: TGTGCCAGTACTACTGGACAGGGGGCGGGAACTGAAGCTTTCTTT.

The chain joins TRBV4-1 to TRBJ2-3, with D perhaps matching TRBD2 (5 bases). The germline CDR1 and CDR2 sequences are MGHRA and YSYEKL. Trimming stripped 0 bases from V and 4 bases from J, with 5 bases between. The CDR3 is made up of 13 amino acids. The CDR3 reads CASSQEAADTQYF. The CDR3 nucleotides read TGCGCCAGCAGCCAAGAAGCGGCAGATACGCAGTATTTT.

The chain carries TRBV11-2 and TRBJ2-7; TRBD2 aligns across 9 bases. CDR1 is SGHAT, CDR2 FQNNGV, per germline. The CDR3 contains 16 residues. J was trimmed by 0 bases and V by 1 base; bases with no gene match: 4. The CDR3 nucleotides read TGTGCCAGCAGCTTAGGTGTTAGCGGGAGCTCCTACGAGCAGTACTTC. The encoded protein is CASSLGVSGSSYEQYF.

This chain links TRBV28 with TRBJ1-4; D gene unclear. This CDR3 is 13 amino acids long. Germline assignment: CDR1 MDHEN and CDR2 SYDVKM. V was trimmed by 6 bases and J by 10 bases, leaving 15 bases between them. CDR3 coding DNA: TGTGCCAGCAGCCTCCAGCCGGGGAGAAAACTGTTTTTT. Translated: CASSLQPGRKLFF.

This chain joins TRBV2 and TRBJ2-7; TRBD1 matches 10 bases. The germline gives CDR1 SNHLY, CDR2 FYNNEI. The V gene end was trimmed by 3 bases and the J gene end by 5 bases; junction bases not matched to a gene: 4. The CDR3 sequence is 14 residues long. CDR3 protein: CASSEDRGIHEQYF. The DNA for the CDR3 is TGTGCCAGCAGTGAGGACAGGGGGATCCACGAGCAGTACTTC.

V gene TRBV19 combines with J gene TRBJ2-3, with D perhaps matching TRBD2 (6 bases). Trimming shortened V by 7 bases and J by 0 bases, and 11 bases separated the two germline ends. The CDR3 has 14 amino acids. In germline, CDR1 is LNHDA, CDR2 SQIVND (reference sequence). The CDR3 DNA reads as TGTGCCAGTACCCCCAGCGGGAGCACAGATACGCAGTATTTT. This sequence encodes CASTPSGSTDTQYF.

The J gene is TRBJ2-2, the V gene TRBV9; D gene unclear. The CDR3 covers 12 residues. Trimming removed 6 bases at V and 6 bases at J, with 9 bases between. Per germline, CDR1 SGDLS and CDR2 YYNGEE. DNA for the CDR3: TGTGCCAGCACCAGGCCCGCCGGGGAGCTGTTTTTT. Protein sequence: CASTRPAGELFF.

The genes are TRBV13 and TRBJ1-2; the D gene is possibly TRBD1 (5 bases). This CDR3 contains 17 residues. V was trimmed by 1 base and J by 0 bases, leaving 15 bases between them. The germline V gene has CDR1 PRHDT and CDR2 FYEKMQ (reference sequence). The CDR3 bases are TGTGCCAGCAGCTTAGAGGTCGGGGGAGCTGCTAACTATGGCTACACCTTC. It specifies CASSLEVGGAANYGYTF.

The chain joins TRBV11-2 to TRBJ2-1; TRBD2 is a possible D gene (6 bases). Trimming removed 3 bases from V and 15 bases from J, with 15 bases in between. Per germline, CDR1 SGHAT and CDR2 FQNNGV. The CDR3 is made up of 12 amino acids. This CDR3 reads CASSLTSLRTFF. CDR3 in DNA: TGTGCCAGCAGCTTGACTAGTCTAAGAACGTTCTTC.

In this sample, this clone turned up a few times. The V gene is TRBV5-1, the J gene TRBJ1-1, with 8 bases matching TRBD1. Germline assignment: CDR1 SGHRS and CDR2 YFSETQ. This CDR3 has 15 residues. The V segment lost 4 bases and the J segment 1 base; nucleotides outside the gene matches: 6. CDR3 DNA sequence: TGCGCCAGCAGCGCCCGGACAGGGAGGAACACTGAAGCTTTCTTT. This encodes CASSARTGRNTEAFF.

The V and J genes are TRBV27 and TRBJ2-7, with D maybe TRBD1 (5 bases). Per germline, CDR1 MNHEY and CDR2 SMNVEV (reference sequence). Trimming took off 2 bases at V and 3 bases at J, with 20 bases between the two ends. The CDR3 is 17 amino acids. Here the CDR3 DNA reads TGTGCCAGCAGTTTAAGGGGCAACCCAATATCGAACTACGAGCAGTACTTC. It translates to CASSLRGNPISNYEQYF.

The chain joins TRBV9 to TRBJ2-5; no reliable D call. Trimming took off 6 bases at V and 5 bases at J, with 20 bases between the two ends. This CDR3 region has 15 residues. The germline gives CDR1 SGDLS, CDR2 YYNGEE. The DNA for the CDR3 is TGTGCCAGCATCCCTCTGCCGAACACCGGGGAGACCCAGTACTTC. Protein product: CASIPLPNTGETQYF.

The gene calls are TRBV2 and TRBJ2-1; perhaps TRBD2 as D (5 bases). V was trimmed by 6 bases and J by 10 bases, leaving 10 bases between them. The CDR3 has 11 residues. Looked up from germline, CDR1 is SNHLY and CDR2 is FYNNEI. The CDR3 bases are TGTGCCAGCAGAGGGAGAGGGGAGCAGTTCTTC. Its protein is CASRGRGEQFF. The whole variable domain, remainder taken from reference TRBV2 and TRBJ2-1, is EPEVTQTPSHQVTQMGQEVILRCVPISNHLYFYWYRQILGQKVEFLVSFYNNEISEKSEIFDDQFSVERPDGSNFTLKIRSTKLEDSAMYFCASRGRGEQFFGPGTRLTVL.

The J gene is TRBJ1-1, the V gene TRBV11-3, with D maybe TRBD1 (5 bases). V was shortened by 6 bases and J by 1 base, with 9 bases between the two germline ends. In germline, CDR1 is SGHNT, CDR2 YENEEA. The CDR3 runs 13 residues. The CDR3 DNA sequence: TGTGCCAGCAGTTCCGACAGGAACACTGAAGCTTTCTTT. The encoded protein is CASSSDRNTEAFF.

The gene calls are TRBV11-3 and TRBJ2-1; 7 positions agree with TRBD2. Germline CDR1 is SGHNT and CDR2 is YENEEA. The CDR3 totals 18 residues. After removal of 5 bases from V and 12 bases from J, the junction contained 25 bases not matched to a gene. CDR3 in DNA: TGTGCCAGCAGCCAGGAGGGTATCGGTCTAGCGGAGCCCGAAGGGCAGTTCTTC. It is translated as CASSQEGIGLAEPEGQFF.